A single sample is the source of the 9 T cell receptor beta chains below, sequenced in a study of blood T cell repertoires in COVID-19. Clones were sequenced by immunoSEQ multiplex PCR, and TCRdb holds only the in-frame ones, with some missing. The sample holds roughly 250,000 clones, roughly 88% seen once. The sample was PBMCs or T cells enriched from blood (not recorded which). Receptors originate from a middle-aged woman with acute COVID-19.

The rearrangement joins TRBV2 to TRBJ1-1, with D possibly matching TRBD1 (6 bases). The V gene lost 6 bases and the J gene lost 4 bases, with 9 bases spanning the gap. Germline-derived CDR1 and CDR2 are SNHLY and FYNNEI. This CDR3 region has 12 residues. The DNA for the CDR3 is TGTGCCAGCAGGAGGGGGGGCACTGAAGCTTTCTTT. It yields the protein CASRRGGTEAFF.

This clone was detected once. This chain connects TRBV23-1 to TRBJ1-5, with 10 positions matching TRBD1. TRBV23-1 is assigned to the ORF class and has an uncertain function. V dropped 2 bases and J dropped 5; count of bases not matched to a gene: 9. This CDR3 is built from 17 residues. The CDR3 DNA follows: TGCGCCAGCAGTCAAGCTAGACAGGGGGCGCATCATCAGCCCCAGCATTTT. Its translation: CASSQARQGAHHQPQHF.

The gene calls are TRBV11-2 and TRBJ1-1, with 7 positions matching TRBD1. This CDR3 spans 15 amino acids. Germline CDR1 reads SGHAT; CDR2 reads FQNNGV. After removal of 3 bases from V and 5 bases from J, the junction contained 9 bases not matched to a gene. DNA of the CDR3: TGTGCCAGCAGCTTCAAGACAGGGTCAGGAACTGAAGCTTTCTTT. Amino acids: CASSFKTGSGTEAFF.

This clone was counted between two and nine times. The chain has TRBV7-9 and TRBJ1-3, with no clear D. The CDR3 length is 14 residues. Trimming shortened V by 1 base and J by 0 bases, and 4 bases separated the two germline ends. Germline CDR1 and CDR2: SEHNR and FQNEAQ (reference sequence). In DNA, the CDR3 is TGTGCCAGCAGCTTAGGACACTCTGGAAACACCATATATTTT. Its protein is CASSLGHSGNTIYF. Full variable domain (rest looked up from reference TRBV7-9 and TRBJ1-3): DTGVSQNPRHKITKRGQNVTFRCDPISEHNRLYWYRQTLGQGPEFLTYFQNEAQLEKSRLLSDRFSAERPKGSFSTLEIQRTEQGDSAMYLCASSLGHSGNTIYFGEGSWLTVV.

V gene TRBV7-8 combines with J gene TRBJ1-1; D not certain. Germline-derived CDR1 and CDR2 are SGHVS and FQNEAQ. The CDR3 sequence is 18 residues long. The V end lost 2 bases, the J end lost 3 bases, and 22 bases lay between the germline ends. The CDR3 loop is CASSLSWTSLGRDTEAFF. The CDR3, as DNA: TGTGCCAGCAGCTTATCCTGGACCTCTCTCGGGCGGGACACTGAAGCTTTCTTT.

The chain is built from TRBV30 and TRBJ1-5; 9 positions agree with TRBD1. Germline V gene lookup returns CDR1 GTSNPN and CDR2 SVGIG (reference sequence). Trimming at V came to 4 bases and at J to 0 bases, leaving 16 bases not matched to a gene. The length of the CDR3 is 19 residues. The CDR3, as DNA: TGTGCCTGGAATCTTCCGGGACAGGGTCTGGGGGGTAGCAATCAGCCCCAGCATTTT. Translated: CAWNLPGQGLGGSNQPQHF.

The chain links TRBV18 to TRBJ1-3, with 7 bases identical to TRBD1. This CDR3 contains 16 residues. In germline, CDR1 is KGHSH, CDR2 LQKENI. The J segment lost 3 bases and the V segment lost 5 bases, leaving 10 bases of the junction unmatched. In nucleotides, the CDR3 is TGTGCCAGCTCAGACTATGGGACAGCTCATGGAAACACCATATATTTT. It encodes CASSDYGTAHGNTIYF. The entire variable domain, with the rest obtained from reference TRBV18 and TRBJ1-3, is as follows: NAGVMQNPRHLVRRRGQEARLRCSPMKGHSHVYWYRQLPEEGLKFMVYLQKENIIDESGMPKERFSAEFPKEGPSILRIQQVVRGDSAAYFCASSDYGTAHGNTIYFGEGSWLTVV.

The chain links TRBV6-2 or TRBV6-3 to TRBJ2-7; 7 bases match TRBD1. The CDR3 length is 15 residues. With 5 bases clipped from V and 2 bases from J, the junction kept 9 bases outside the gene matches. CDR1 is MNHEY and CDR2 is SVGEGT in the germline V gene. CDR3: CASSNNRGRAYEQYV. In nucleotides, the CDR3 is TGTGCCAGCAGTAATAACAGGGGTAGGGCCTACGAGCAGTACGTC.

The chain couples TRBV2 to TRBJ2-2; 13 bases match TRBD2. J lost 5 bases, V lost 4 bases, and 10 bases had no gene match. CDR3 length: 18 amino acids. CDR1 SNHLY and CDR2 FYNNEI come from the germline V gene. CDR3: CASSVSGLAGVETGELFF. Here the CDR3 DNA reads TGTGCCAGCAGTGTATCAGGACTAGCGGGAGTGGAGACCGGGGAGCTGTTTTTT. The variable domain in full, completed from reference TRBV2 and TRBJ2-2, reads EPEVTQTPSHQVTQMGQEVILRCVPISNHLYFYWYRQILGQKVEFLVSFYNNEISEKSEIFDDQFSVERPDGSNFTLKIRSTKLEDSAMYFCASSVSGLAGVETGELFFGEGSRLTVL.